These 32 T cell receptor beta chains originate from one sample sequenced in a study of blood T cell repertoires in COVID-19. Clones were sequenced by immunoSEQ multiplex PCR, and TCRdb holds only the in-frame ones, with some missing. This table has 220,000 or so clones, over 75% appearing once. Sequencing was performed on PBMCs or T cells enriched from blood (not recorded which). Every receptor here comes from a woman between 18 and 30 years old in a cohort exposed to, infected with or recovered from COVID-19 (not recorded which).

This clone is a singleton in its sample. The genes are TRBV4-1 and TRBJ1-4; no clear D. Germline CDR1 reads MGHRA; CDR2 reads YSYEKL. The CDR3 contains 16 residues. V was clipped by 5 bases and J by 8 bases, with 21 bases between them. The CDR3 DNA sequence: TGCGCCAGCAGCGGCGGCAGCCTAGGCTTGGCGGAAAAACTGTTTTTT. This encodes CASSGGSLGLAEKLFF.

V gene TRBV9 combines with J gene TRBJ2-1, with a weak D call TRBD1 (5 bases). CDR1 is SGDLS and CDR2 is YYNGEE in the germline V gene. V dropped 3 bases and J dropped 6 bases, with 19 bases sitting between them. This CDR3 region has 16 residues. The CDR3 DNA reads as TGTGCCAGCAGCGCACAGTTGGGGCATCGCCTCAATGAGCAGTTCTTC. Amino acid sequence: CASSAQLGHRLNEQFF.

The chain has TRBV7-3 and TRBJ2-1; 8 nucleotides match TRBD2. This CDR3 comprises 15 residues. Germline V gives CDR1 SGHTA, CDR2 FQGTGA. V trimming: 4 bases; J trimming: 4 bases; junction bases outside the gene matches: 6. The CDR3 nucleotides read TGTGCCAGCAGCTCTCGTAGCGGGGATTACAATGAGCAGTTCTTC. Amino acid sequence: CASSSRSGDYNEQFF. Full variable domain (outside the CDR3, taken from reference TRBV7-3 and TRBJ2-1): GAGVSQTPSNKVTEKGKYVELRCDPISGHTALYWYRQSLGQGPEFLIYFQGTGAADDSGLPNDRFFAVRPEGSVSTLKIQRTERGDSAVYLCASSSRSGDYNEQFFGPGTRLTVL.

The rearrangement links TRBV5-1 to TRBJ2-1; 9 nucleotides line up with TRBD1. Per germline, CDR1 SGHRS and CDR2 YFSETQ. The CDR3 extends over 15 amino acids. Trimming cost V 3 bases and J 4 bases; bases outside gene matches: 5. The DNA of the CDR3 is TGCGCCAGCAGCTCCTCCGGACAGGGGTACAATGAGCAGTTCTTC. Translating it yields CASSSSGQGYNEQFF.

The gene calls are TRBV21-1 and TRBJ2-7; TRBD2 reflects the table's D call only, with no check against the DNA. TRBV21-1 is a listed pseudogene. This CDR3 is 16 amino acids long. Written as DNA, the CDR3 is TGTGCCAGCAGCAACGATCCTCGGGAGGACTCCTACGAGCAGTACTTC. Translation gives CASSNDPREDSYEQYF.

This clone was seen a single time. Other nucleotide sequences from this sample produce the same CDR3. The V and J genes are TRBV4-2 and TRBJ2-3; D uncertain. Germline V CDR1 and CDR2: LGHNA, YNFKEQ. V was pared by 1 base and J by 6 bases, with 8 bases between. The CDR3 sequence is 13 residues long. CDR3 loop: CASSQVESDTQYF. CDR3 bases: TGTGCCAGCAGCCAAGTAGAGAGCGATACGCAGTATTTT.

The rearrangement links TRBV3-1 (or the pseudogene TRBV3-2) to TRBJ1-5; the D is unclear. The CDR3 loop spans 14 amino acids. CDR1 LGHDT and CDR2 YNNKEL come from the germline V gene (reference sequence). Trimming cost V 1 base and J 6 bases, with 10 bases left between them. The CDR3 loop is CASSQVVSGQPQHF. CDR3 DNA: TGTGCCAGCAGCCAAGTGGTCTCCGGTCAGCCCCAGCATTTT.

Here the CDR3 reads CASSTGATNEKLFF. As DNA, the CDR3 is TGTGCCAGCAGTACGGGAGCAACTAATGAAAAACTGTTTTTT. The V and J genes are TRBV6-5 and TRBJ1-4, with D unclear. V lost 5 bases to trimming and J lost 0 bases, with 7 bases between them. Germline assignment: CDR1 MNHEY and CDR2 SVGAGI. This CDR3 is 14 amino acids long.

The chain has TRBV12-3 or TRBV12-4 and TRBJ1-1; 8 bases line up with TRBD1. J was trimmed by 6 bases and V by 5 bases; bases with no gene match: 2. This CDR3 comprises 12 residues. CDR3 in amino acids: CASSTGGAEAFF. The CDR3 bases are TGTGCCAGCAGTACAGGGGGGGCTGAAGCTTTCTTT.

The chain employs TRBV11-2 and TRBJ1-1; TRBD1 agrees at 7 bases. The length of the CDR3 is 15 residues. V gave up 4 bases and J gave up 1 base; unmatched junction bases: 6. Germline CDR1 SGHAT, CDR2 FQNNGV. CDR3 in amino acids: CASSSPGQKNTEAFF. The CDR3 region has the DNA TGTGCCAGCAGCTCCCCGGGACAGAAGAACACTGAAGCTTTCTTT.

This clone was counted a single time. The CDR3 DNA sequence: TGTGCCAGCAGCTATCAGGGCCTCACAGGCGCTGAAGCTTTCTTT. Residues: CASSYQGLTGAEAFF. This sequence joins TRBV5-4 and TRBJ1-1; D perhaps matches TRBD1 (5 bases). The CDR3 runs to 15 residues. CDR1 SGHNT and CDR2 YYREEE come from the germline V gene (reference sequence). Trimming stripped 3 bases from V and 6 bases from J, with 18 bases between.

This rearrangement joins TRBV18 to TRBJ2-2; no reliable D call. Germline loops: CDR1 KGHSH, CDR2 LQKENI. This CDR3 comprises 16 residues. V was clipped by 3 bases and J by 0 bases, with 11 bases between them. The CDR3 bases are TGTGCCAGCTCACCGCCTGTACTCGCGAACACCGGGGAGCTGTTTTTT. This encodes CASSPPVLANTGELFF.

This clone was detected a few times. The chain has TRBV3-1 (or the pseudogene TRBV3-2) and TRBJ2-7, with 9 bases fitting TRBD1. CDR1 is LGHDT, CDR2 YNNKEL, per germline (reference sequence). The CDR3 has 15 amino acids. The ends lost 3 bases at V and 2 bases at J; junction bases unmatched: 5. The CDR3 is CASSHGGQGTYEQYF. For the CDR3, the DNA is TGTGCCAGCAGCCATGGGGGACAGGGAACCTACGAGCAGTACTTC.

CDR3 sequence: CASSLGASGGSSYNEQFF. CDR3 bases: TGTGCCAGCAGCTTAGGGGCTAGCGGGGGAAGCTCCTACAATGAGCAGTTCTTC. This chain uses TRBV7-6 with TRBJ2-1, with 10 bases aligning to TRBD2. The V and J ends lost 1 base and 0 bases, in that order; junction bases with no gene match: 6. Germline V lookup: CDR1 SGHVS, CDR2 FNYEAQ. This CDR3 has 18 residues.

The DNA for the CDR3 is TGTGCCACCAGTTTAACGGGAGCGTTCTACAATGAGCAGTTCTTC. It is translated as CATSLTGAFYNEQFF. The chain couples TRBV24-1 to TRBJ2-1, with D perhaps matching TRBD2 (6 bases). This CDR3 comprises 15 residues. V was pared by 6 bases and J by 3 bases, with 14 bases between. Germline V lookup: CDR1 KGHDR, CDR2 SFDVKD.

The genes are TRBV19 and TRBJ2-2; a weak D match, TRBD1 (5 bases). The CDR3 has 15 residues. The V gene lost 3 bases and the J gene lost 3 bases, with 11 bases spanning the gap. Looked up from germline, CDR1 is LNHDA and CDR2 is SQIVND (reference sequence). The CDR3 protein is CASSMGQGDTGELFF. CDR3 coding DNA: TGTGCCAGTAGTATGGGCCAGGGCGACACCGGGGAGCTGTTTTTT.

The rearrangement uses TRBV3-1 (or the pseudogene TRBV3-2) and TRBJ2-7; 7 nucleotides agree with TRBD2. V lost 5 bases, J lost 6 bases, and 13 bases stayed unmatched. The CDR3 sequence is 15 residues long. Looked up from germline, CDR1 is LGHDT and CDR2 is YNNKEL (reference sequence). The CDR3 nucleotides are TGTGCCAGCAGCGACGAGCGGGGCCCGGGGGTCGAGCAGTACTTC. It encodes CASSDERGPGVEQYF.

V and J are TRBV28 and TRBJ2-6; D call uncertain. CDR3 length: 13 residues. V dropped 5 bases and J dropped 9 bases, with 11 bases sitting between them. The germline gives CDR1 MDHEN, CDR2 SYDVKM. The DNA of the CDR3 is TGTGCCAGCAGTCTAGTAGACGGCAACGTCCTGACTTTC. Translation: CASSLVDGNVLTF.

This clone has a handful of counts. The genes are TRBV7-9 and TRBJ2-1; 13 nucleotides align to TRBD2. Germline lookup yields CDR1 SEHNR and CDR2 FQNEAQ (reference sequence). The CDR3 extends over 19 amino acids. The V and J ends lost 3 bases and 3 bases, in that order; junction bases with no gene match: 11. The CDR3 spells CASSFSGGTSGMGYNEQFF. CDR3 in DNA: TGTGCCAGCAGCTTTAGCGGGGGGACTAGCGGGATGGGCTACAATGAGCAGTTCTTC.

This chain links TRBV27 with TRBJ1-5, with TRBD1 matching 7 bases. The CDR3 is made up of 15 amino acids. J gave up 3 bases and V 1 base, and 3 bases lay outside the gene matches. Germline loops: CDR1 MNHEY, CDR2 SMNVEV (reference sequence). The CDR3 loop is CASSLYRGINQPQHF. CDR3 bases: TGTGCCAGCAGTTTATACAGGGGAATCAATCAGCCCCAGCATTTT.

The gene calls are TRBV6-1 and TRBJ1-2, with a possible D match to TRBD1 (6 bases). The CDR3 totals 16 residues. The germline V and J ends were trimmed by 1 base and 4 bases, with 16 bases remaining between them. The V gene's germline CDR1 is MNHNS and CDR2 SASEGT. The CDR3 region is CASSEEGGDSFYGYTF. The CDR3 coding sequence is TGTGCCAGCAGTGAAGAGGGGGGGGACTCCTTCTATGGCTACACCTTC.

The chain recombines TRBV2 with TRBJ1-4, with TRBD1 matching over 7 bases. Germline V gene lookup returns CDR1 SNHLY and CDR2 FYNNEI. The CDR3 length is 15 residues. V lost 6 bases to trimming and J lost 0 bases; unmatched junction nucleotides: 4. In DNA form, the CDR3 reads TGTGCCAGCAGGCCCCAGGGGGCAACTAATGAAAAACTGTTTTTT. It yields the protein CASRPQGATNEKLFF. The whole variable domain, remainder taken from reference TRBV2 and TRBJ1-4, is EPEVTQTPSHQVTQMGQEVILRCVPISNHLYFYWYRQILGQKVEFLVSFYNNEISEKSEIFDDQFSVERPDGSNFTLKIRSTKLEDSAMYFCASRPQGATNEKLFFGSGTQLSVL.

The chain uses TRBV24-1 and TRBJ2-1, with D tentatively TRBD1 (5 bases). V was cut by 3 bases and J by 12 bases, with 20 bases left in between. Germline V gene lookup returns CDR1 KGHDR and CDR2 SFDVKD. The CDR3 is 15 amino acids. CDR3 nucleotides: TGTGCCACCAGTGATCCACTTAATCGCAGGGAAGTGCAGTTCTTC. The encoded protein is CATSDPLNRREVQFF.

This clone was counted a few times. The gene calls are TRBV3-1 (or the pseudogene TRBV3-2) and TRBJ2-5, with TRBD2 matching over 8 bases. Germline CDR1 is LGHDT and CDR2 is YNNKEL (reference sequence). V lost 3 bases and J lost 5; bases outside the gene matches: 8. The CDR3 length is 15 residues. CDR3 in amino acids: CASSHDGGAMETQYF. Written as DNA, the CDR3 is TGTGCCAGCAGCCACGACGGGGGGGCCATGGAGACCCAGTACTTC.

The rearrangement joins TRBV18 to TRBJ1-2, with a tentative D call TRBD1 (5 bases). V gave up 2 bases and J gave up 8 bases, with 12 bases separating them. Germline assignment: CDR1 KGHSH and CDR2 LQKENI. The CDR3 spans 13 residues. The CDR3 DNA sequence: TGTGCCAGCTCACCAGGGGCTTTGCGCGGCTACACCTTC. Residues: CASSPGALRGYTF.

V and J are TRBV19 and TRBJ1-4, with D perhaps matching TRBD1 (6 bases). Germline CDR1 reads LNHDA; CDR2 reads SQIVND (reference sequence). V dropped 1 base and J dropped 7 bases, with 13 bases sitting between them. The CDR3 is 15 amino acids. CDR3 DNA sequence: TGTGCCAGTAGTATAGGCTACAGGGATATTGAAAAACTGTTTTTT. Its protein is CASSIGYRDIEKLFF.

J is TRBJ1-5 and V is TRBV19; 10 bases map to TRBD1. The CDR3 covers 15 residues. After removal of 9 bases from V and 3 bases from J, the junction contained 8 bases not matched to a gene. Per the germline V gene, CDR1 is LNHDA and CDR2 is SQIVND (reference sequence). Here the CDR3 DNA reads TGTGCCAGCTGCCTAGGGACAGGGGCCAATCAGCCCCAGCATTTT. This codes for CASCLGTGANQPQHF.

The CDR3 sequence: CASSLFGGTGNTEAFF. The CDR3 bases are TGCGCCAGCAGCCTCTTCGGTGGGACAGGGAACACTGAAGCTTTCTTT. The chain combines TRBV4-1 with TRBJ1-1, with 8 bases aligning to TRBD1. Germline V lookup: CDR1 MGHRA, CDR2 YSYEKL. Unmatched junction bases numbered 8, after V lost 4 bases and J lost 1 base. CDR3 size: 16 residues.

The chain joins TRBV18 to TRBJ2-7; 7 nucleotides agree with TRBD2. V shed 4 bases and J 2 bases; nucleotides not matched to a gene: 5. The CDR3 is made up of 14 amino acids. Germline V gene lookup returns CDR1 KGHSH and CDR2 LQKENI. CDR3 nucleotide sequence: TGTGCCAGCTCACAGCGGGGACCAACCTACGAGCAGTACTTC. Translating it yields CASSQRGPTYEQYF. Looking up the rest from reference TRBV18 and TRBJ2-7 gives the full variable domain: NAGVMQNPRHLVRRRGQEARLRCSPMKGHSHVYWYRQLPEEGLKFMVYLQKENIIDESGMPKERFSAEFPKEGPSILRIQQVVRGDSAAYFCASSQRGPTYEQYFGPGTRLTVT.

This clone appeared once. This chain uses TRBV19 with TRBJ2-6; 12 bases match TRBD1. V dropped 2 bases and J dropped 3; count of bases not matched to a gene: 8. The CDR3 consists of 19 residues. The germline V gene encodes CDR1 LNHDA and CDR2 SQIVND (reference sequence). CDR3 nucleotides: TGTGCCAGTAGTATACAACCGGGACAGGGGGCCGATGGGGCCAACGTCCTGACTTTC. Its translation: CASSIQPGQGADGANVLTF.

This chain connects TRBV18 to TRBJ2-7; TRBD1 matches at 10 bases. The CDR3 is 16 amino acids. Trimming removed 4 bases from V and 0 bases from J; junction bases left unmatched: 6. CDR1 is KGHSH, CDR2 LQKENI, per germline. CDR3: CASSQSTGGSSYEQYF. The CDR3 nucleotides are TGTGCCAGCTCACAATCGACAGGGGGCAGCTCCTACGAGCAGTACTTC.

The genes are TRBV10-1 and TRBJ2-2; TRBD2 is a possible D gene (5 bases). This CDR3 has 16 amino acids. Germline V gives CDR1 WNHNN, CDR2 SYGVQD (reference sequence). V lost 8 bases and J lost 7, with 23 bases in between. The CDR3 DNA sequence: TGCGCCAGCCAGAGGGATTCGGGGAGTTCGATCGGGGAGCTGTTTTTT. This translates into CASQRDSGSSIGELFF.